This is a list of T cell receptor beta chains from one sample in a study of blood T cells in healthy people across ages. TCRdb ran MiXCR on the 5' RACE reads and lists one entry per CDR3 protein. The sample gives about 730,000 distinct CDR3 sequences, roughly 45% of which show up once; more than 20% is in the top ten. The material sequenced was blood. The receptor set was obtained from a woman aged 55-75 years in good health. The CDR3 runs from the conserved cysteine through the conserved F or W. D genes are given only for firm matches. Clone size is shown for a subset of rows, as once, few, many or a class of expanded clone.

>TRBV5-1|TRBJ2-4|few|.
TGCGCCAGCAGCTTGGTAGGTCAGGGGAGAAACATTCAGTACTTC
CASSLVGQGRNIQYF
>TRBV4-2|TRBJ2-4|few|TRBD2
TGTGCCAGCAGCCAGGGGACTAGCGGGGGGGCCAAAAACATTCAGTACTTC
CASSQGTSGGAKNIQYF
>TRBV10-3|TRBJ1-1|few|.
TGTGCCATCAGTGTTCGGGACACCAATTTGAACACTGAAGCTTTCTTT
CAISVRDTNLNTEAFF
>TRBV7-9|TRBJ1-2|few|.
TGTGCCAGCAGCTTCCGGTCAGGGGCGCCACAGACTAACTATGGCTACACCTTC
CASSFRSGAPQTNYGYTF
>TRBV6-2/TRBV6-3|TRBJ1-2|few|.
TGTGCCAGCAGTTACTCGGACCTTTTCTATGGCTACACCTTC
CASSYSDLFYGYTF
>TRBV25-1|TRBJ2-3|few|.
TGTGCCAGCAGTGTTACAGGGAGTTATACGCAGTATTTT
CASSVTGSYTQYF
>TRBV13|TRBJ2-7|many|.
TGTGCCAGCAGCTTAGTATCCAATCCGCCCTACGAGCAGTACTTC
CASSLVSNPPYEQYF
>TRBV6-1|TRBJ1-2|.|.
TGTGCCAGCAGTGACGGAAGTGGAGGGCCTAACTATGGCTACACCTTC
CASSDGSGGPNYGYTF
>TRBV6-5|TRBJ1-3|.|.
TGTGCCAGCAGGGACGGACCCTTTGGAAACACCATATATTTT
CASRDGPFGNTIYF
>TRBV5-1|TRBJ2-3|once|TRBD2
TGCGCCAGCAATCGACGGGAGGGCCTTACAGATACGCAGTATTTT
CASNRREGLTDTQYF
>TRBV20-1|TRBJ1-2|.|.
TGCAGTGTACGCGAGAACTATGGCTACACCTTC
CSVRENYGYTF
>TRBV6-6|TRBJ2-7|few|.
TGTGCCAGCAGTTCCCTTGGGGGGACCTACAATGAGCAGTACTTC
CASSSLGGTYNEQYF
>TRBV7-9|TRBJ1-4|few|.
TGTGCCAGCAGCGGAGCCGGGACGGGGAATGAAAAACTGTTTTTT
CASSGAGTGNEKLFF
>TRBV5-1|TRBJ2-5|few|.
TGCGCCAGCAGCTTGGGTCAGTACCAAGAGACCCAGTACTTC
CASSLGQYQETQYF
>TRBV20-1|TRBJ2-7|.|.
TGCAGTGCTAGAACAGGAGGTAGCTCCTACGAGCAGTACTTC
CSARTGGSSYEQYF
>TRBV6-1|TRBJ2-1|few|.
TGTGCCAGCAGCGAGAGCCTACCTGAGCAGTTCTTC
CASSESLPEQFF
>TRBV5-1|TRBJ2-3|.|.
TGCGCCAGCAGCCTTACAGGGTTTGGCACAGATACGCAGTATTTT
CASSLTGFGTDTQYF
>TRBV7-2|TRBJ2-3|.|.
TGTGCCAGCAGCTTATTTCCTCGCGGGGCCTCCACAGATACGCAGTATTTT
CASSLFPRGASTDTQYF
>TRBV20-1|TRBJ2-3|.|TRBD2
TGCAGTGCTAGTGGGACTAGCCTCTCCACGCAGTATTTT
CSASGTSLSTQYF
>TRBV20-1|TRBJ1-3|.|.
TGCAGTGCTAGCGGGGTGGGCTCTGGACAGACTGGAAACACCATATATTTT
CSASGVGSGQTGNTIYF
>TRBV21-1|TRBJ1-5|.|.
TGTGCCAGCAACAAAGAAGCAGGTCCGAATCAGCCCCAGCATTTT
CASNKEAGPNQPQHF
>TRBV6-5|TRBJ2-5|few|TRBD2
TGTGCCAGCAGGCCCTCTAGCGGGGGCCCCCAAGAGACCCAGTACTTC
CASRPSSGGPQETQYF
>TRBV20-1|TRBJ2-1|.|.
TGCAGTGCCCAGGAAAGGGCCAATGAGCAGTTCTTC
CSAQERANEQFF
>TRBV7-7|TRBJ2-2|few|TRBD2
TGTGCTAGCAGCCCCGGGACTAGCGAGAACACCGGGGAGCTGTTTTTT
CASSPGTSENTGELFF
>TRBV3-1|TRBJ2-5|few|.
TGTGCCAGCAGCCAAAGTCATGTCGGAGGGGAGACCCAGTACTTC
CASSQSHVGGETQYF
>TRBV7-2|TRBJ2-1|once|.
TGTGCCAGCAGCCCAACGAGCCCTGAGCAGTTCTTC
CASSPTSPEQFF
>TRBV12-3/TRBV12-4|TRBJ1-2|few|.
TGTGCCACCTCCCGGGGGTATGGCTACACCTTC
CATSRGYGYTF
>TRBV7-6|TRBJ2-1|.|.
TGTGCCAGCACAGCCTCTTCCTGGGGATACAATGAGCAGTTCTTC
CASTASSWGYNEQFF
>TRBV27|TRBJ2-1|many|.
TGTGCCAGCAGTTTCGGGGACGGCGGCTCGCGGAATGAGCAGTTCTTC
CASSFGDGGSRNEQFF
>TRBV29-1|TRBJ2-7|many|TRBD2
TGCAGCGTTGAAGATCCTTTTAGCGGGAACTACGAGCAGTACTTC
CSVEDPFSGNYEQYF
>TRBV12-3/TRBV12-4|TRBJ2-3|.|.
TGTGCCAGCAGTGGGTCTTGGGAGCGTAGCGGCACAGATACGCAGTATTTT
CASSGSWERSGTDTQYF
>TRBV12-3/TRBV12-4|TRBJ2-1|.|TRBD2
TGTGCCAGCAATCAACTAGCGGGGGGGCCAAGGGAGCAGTTCTTC
CASNQLAGGPREQFF
>TRBV24-1|TRBJ2-3|.|.
TGTGCCACCAGTCCCGGACGGGGTGGACCCACAGATACGCAGTATTTT
CATSPGRGGPTDTQYF
>TRBV9|TRBJ2-1|few|TRBD2
TGTGCCAGCAGCCCCACGGGACTAGCAGATTACAATGAGCAGTTCTTC
CASSPTGLADYNEQFF
>TRBV5-5|TRBJ1-2|.|.
TGTGCCAGCAGCCAGGACGTATTGAGGGGGAGGGATGGCTACACCTTC
CASSQDVLRGRDGYTF
>TRBV29-1|TRBJ2-3|.|TRBD1
TGCAGCGTAAACAGGGGACGGGGAAATACGCAGTATTTT
CSVNRGRGNTQYF
>TRBV7-3|TRBJ1-2|few|TRBD1
TGTGCCAGCAGCTTAAACCCCGGACAGGGAGTTGGCTACACCTTC
CASSLNPGQGVGYTF
>TRBV20-1|TRBJ2-1|.|.
TGCAGTGCTAAAGGACTGCCAGGGGAGCAGTTCTTC
CSAKGLPGEQFF
>TRBV20-1|TRBJ1-5|.|TRBD1
TGCAGTGCTAAAACGACCGAAGGGACAGGGGTTCAGCCCCAGCATTTT
CSAKTTEGTGVQPQHF
>TRBV20-1|TRBJ1-2|few|.
TGCAGTGCTAGAGGCGGGGAGCCCCTCTATGGCTACACCTTC
CSARGGEPLYGYTF
>TRBV3-1|TRBJ2-7|few|.
TGTGCCAGCAGCCTCCAAAGGAGTTACGAGCAGTACTTC
CASSLQRSYEQYF
>TRBV20-1|TRBJ2-1|.|TRBD2
TGCAGTGCAGCCGGGACTAGCGGAGCGACCTACAATGAGCAGTTCTTC
CSAAGTSGATYNEQFF
>TRBV6-1|TRBJ2-7|few|.
TGTGCCAGCACGGAAGGCAGCTCCTACAATGAGCAGTACTTC
CASTEGSSYNEQYF
>TRBV20-1|TRBJ2-1|few|TRBD2
TGCAGTGCTAGGGACGGGAGGAGGACTAGCAATGAGCAGTTCTTC
CSARDGRRTSNEQFF
>TRBV15|TRBJ2-3|many|.
TGTGCCACCAGCAGAGATGGAGAGGTTGGCCCAGATACGCAGTATTTT
CATSRDGEVGPDTQYF
>TRBV2|TRBJ2-5|few|.
TGTGCCAGCAGTGGGCTTTTGAGTGGGTGGGAGACCCAGTACTTC
CASSGLLSGWETQYF
>TRBV20-1|TRBJ2-1|.|TRBD2
TGCAGTGCTAGACCCGGGACTAGCGGGTACAATGAGCAGTTCTTC
CSARPGTSGYNEQFF
>TRBV7-9|TRBJ1-4|.|TRBD1
TGTGCCAGCAGCTCCGGGACAGGGATTTACAATGAAAAACTGTTTTTT
CASSSGTGIYNEKLFF
>TRBV7-3|TRBJ2-3|.|TRBD2
TGTGCCAGCAGCGGCGACGGGGGGAGTAACACAGATACGCGGTATTTT
CASSGDGGSNTDTRYF